The 23 T cell receptor beta chains below come from one sample, sequenced in a study of cytomegalovirus exposure and HLA in healthy donors. TCRdb's table, derived via immunoSEQ multiplex PCR, lists solely in-frame clones and lacks some. The table has around 300,000 clones, more than 75% seen once. Sequencing was performed on PBMCs. The receptor set was obtained from a woman under 30 in good health and CMV-seronegative.

V and J are TRBV28 and TRBJ1-6; a weak D match, TRBD1 (6 bases). The germline V gene encodes CDR1 MDHEN and CDR2 SYDVKM. The CDR3 extends over 15 amino acids. Trimming left V 1 base short and J 9 bases short, with 13 bases between. Here the CDR3 reads CASSLFPQGGSPLHF. CDR3 DNA: TGTGCCAGCAGTTTATTCCCACAGGGTGGTTCACCCCTCCACTTT.

The V gene is TRBV29-1, the J gene TRBJ2-1; 8 bases map to TRBD2. The CDR3 has 15 residues. V shed 2 bases, J shed 3 bases, and the junction held 6 bases outside the gene matches. Germline loops: CDR1 SQVTM, CDR2 ANQGSEA. In nucleotides, the CDR3 is TGCAGCGTTGAATTATTTGCGGGAGGCTACAATGAGCAGTTCTTC. Translating gives CSVELFAGGYNEQFF.

The CDR3 spells CASSPWAGGTYEQYF. In DNA form, the CDR3 reads TGTGCCAGCTCACCATGGGCAGGGGGGACCTACGAGCAGTACTTC. The rearrangement links TRBV18 to TRBJ2-7, with D perhaps TRBD1 (7 bases). V was clipped by 2 bases and J by 2 bases, with 13 bases between them. The CDR3 runs 15 residues. Germline V gene data show CDR1 as KGHSH and CDR2 as LQKENI.

This clone was seen only once. The rearrangement uses TRBV27 and TRBJ2-2, with D unresolved. This CDR3 has 13 amino acids. With 7 bases removed from V and 8 bases from J, the gap between germline ends came to 14 bases. CDR1 is MNHEY and CDR2 is SMNVEV in the germline V gene (reference sequence). CDR3 nucleotides: TGTGCCAGCAAATCGAAGGCACTAGGGGAGCTGTTTTTT. Its protein is CASKSKALGELFF.

The CDR3 spells CAWQGANSPLHF. The CDR3, as DNA: TGTGCCTGGCAGGGGGCGAATTCACCCCTCCACTTT. The V and J genes are TRBV30 and TRBJ1-6; 8 nucleotides align to TRBD1. From germline, CDR1 is GTSNPN and CDR2 SVGIG (reference sequence). V shed 5 bases, J shed 7 bases, and the junction held 1 base outside the gene matches. CDR3 length equals 12 residues. Looking up the rest from reference TRBV30 and TRBJ1-6 gives the full variable domain: SQTIHQWPATLVQPVGSPLSLECTVEGTSNPNLYWYRQAAGRGLQLLFYSVGIGQISSEVPQNLSASRPQDRQFILSSKKLLLSDSGFYLCAWQGANSPLHFGNGTRLTVT.

The gene calls are TRBV10-3 and TRBJ2-1; 10 nucleotides line up with TRBD2. The CDR3 sequence is 15 residues long. J was trimmed by 5 bases and V by 5 bases; bases with no gene match: 6. Looked up from germline, CDR1 is ENHRY and CDR2 is SYGVKD. The CDR3 spells CAISIRTSGHNEQFF. CDR3 nucleotides: TGTGCCATCAGTATCCGGACTAGCGGACACAATGAGCAGTTCTTC.

The chain joins TRBV7-9 to TRBJ2-1; a weak D match, TRBD2 (5 bases). CDR1 SEHNR and CDR2 FQNEAQ come from the germline V gene (reference sequence). V was pared by 2 bases and J by 3 bases, with 11 bases between. The CDR3 totals 15 residues. In DNA, the CDR3 is TGTGCCAGCAGCTTAAGCGGTGACTACTACAATGAGCAGTTCTTC. This sequence encodes CASSLSGDYYNEQFF.

The chain has TRBV23-1 and TRBJ2-1, with TRBD1 identical over 10 bases. TRBV23-1 counts as an open reading frame of uncertain function. V lost 1 base and J lost 10; bases outside the gene matches: 19. CDR3 length: 19 residues. CDR3 region: CASSQLGRPGTGAGREQFF. The CDR3 nucleotides are TGCGCCAGCAGTCAATTAGGGCGTCCGGGGACAGGGGCCGGGAGGGAGCAGTTCTTC.

The gene calls are TRBV6-5 and TRBJ2-1; 7 bases match TRBD2. Looked up from germline, CDR1 is MNHEY and CDR2 is SVGAGI. The CDR3 runs to 12 residues. V lost 7 bases to trimming and J lost 7 bases; unmatched junction nucleotides: 4. CDR3 sequence reads: CASIGRVNEQFF. CDR3 DNA: TGTGCCAGCATAGGGAGGGTAAATGAGCAGTTCTTC.

This clone is a singleton in its sample. This chain connects TRBV6-5 to TRBJ2-7; TRBD2 aligns across 9 bases. The trim removed 3 bases at V and 2 bases at J, leaving 5 bases unmatched. The CDR3 length is 15 residues. Germline CDR1 and CDR2: MNHEY and SVGAGI. CDR3 nucleotides: TGTGCCAGCAGTTATTCGGCGGGAGGGACCTACGAGCAGTACTTC. Amino acids: CASSYSAGGTYEQYF.

This chain uses TRBV28 with TRBJ2-7, with 8 bases matching TRBD1. The CDR3 consists of 13 residues. Germline CDR1 MDHEN, CDR2 SYDVKM. Trimming removed 6 bases from V and 4 bases from J; junction bases left unmatched: 5. The CDR3 spells CASSPRGLYEQYF. CDR3 DNA: TGTGCCAGCAGCCCCAGGGGGCTGTACGAGCAGTACTTC.

This clone was detected once. This chain uses TRBV9 with TRBJ2-1; D may be TRBD2 (6 bases). The length of the CDR3 is 17 residues. Deletions cut 4 bases from V and 0 bases from J, with 17 bases between. From germline, CDR1 is SGDLS and CDR2 YYNGEE. CDR3 residues: CASSPRLGLSSYNEQFF. CDR3 nucleotides: TGTGCCAGCAGCCCTCGACTAGGACTGAGCTCCTACAATGAGCAGTTCTTC. Supplemented by reference TRBV9 and TRBJ2-1, the full variable domain reads DSGVTQTPKHLITATGQRVTLRCSPRSGDLSVYWYQQSLDQGLQFLIQYYNGEERAKGNILERFSAQQFPDLHSELNLSSLELGDSALYFCASSPRLGLSSYNEQFFGPGTRLTVL.

The rearrangement links TRBV18 to TRBJ2-3, with 12 bases lining up with TRBD2. Germline V gene sequence: CDR1 KGHSH, CDR2 LQKENI. Germline trimming cut 5 bases from V and 5 bases from J; bases unmatched to any gene: 17. The CDR3 is 19 amino acids. The DNA of the CDR3 is TGTGCCAGCTCAAACCGAATGCCTAGACTAGCGGGGGTTGGAGATACGCAGTATTTT. It translates to CASSNRMPRLAGVGDTQYF.

Here the CDR3 reads CASSPDRIYGYTF. DNA for the CDR3: TGTGCCAGCAGTCCGGACAGGATCTATGGCTACACCTTC. The chain recombines TRBV6-6 with TRBJ1-2, with 7 bases that match TRBD1. CDR3 size: 13 residues. Looked up from germline, CDR1 is MNHNY and CDR2 is SVGAGI (reference sequence). Losses at the gene ends were 5 bases for V and 4 bases for J; bases not matched to a gene: 4.

This clone was seen a handful of times. V and J are TRBV5-1 and TRBJ1-1; D uncertain. The CDR3 loop spans 14 amino acids. Looked up from germline, CDR1 is SGHRS and CDR2 is YFSETQ. The ends were cut back, 4 bases at V and 1 base at J, with 11 bases in the middle. CDR3 sequence: CASSAEPGNTEAFF. The DNA for the CDR3 is TGCGCCAGCAGCGCGGAGCCGGGGAACACTGAAGCTTTCTTT.

The chain is built from TRBV15 and TRBJ1-1; D not resolved. The CDR3 extends over 14 amino acids. V was cut by 0 bases and J by 1 base, with 6 bases left in between. CDR1 and CDR2 (germline): LNHNV, YYDKDF (reference sequence). CDR3 amino acids: CATSRDTWNTEAFF. CDR3 DNA: TGTGCCACCAGCAGAGATACTTGGAACACTGAAGCTTTCTTT.

This clone was seen more than once but under ten times. The chain couples TRBV11-2 to TRBJ2-7; 8 positions match TRBD1. Losses at the gene ends were 3 bases for V and 7 bases for J; bases not matched to a gene: 8. Looked up from germline, CDR1 is SGHAT and CDR2 is FQNNGV. CDR3 size: 14 residues. CDR3 nucleotides: TGTGCCAGCAGCTTCGCAGGGGGCGCAGGGGAGCAGTACTTC. It encodes CASSFAGGAGEQYF.

The gene calls are TRBV11-1 and TRBJ2-4; 7 nucleotides align to TRBD1. The CDR3 length is 12 residues. The V gene end was trimmed by 5 bases and the J gene end by 10 bases; junction bases not matched to a gene: 5. The germline gives CDR1 SGHAT, CDR2 FQDESV (reference sequence). CDR3 sequence reads: CASSRGQQIQYF. In DNA form, the CDR3 reads TGTGCCAGCAGCCGGGGACAGCAAATTCAGTACTTC.

This clone has more than one count but fewer than ten. This chain joins TRBV7-3 and TRBJ2-7; D possibly corresponds to TRBD2 (5 bases). V was trimmed by 2 bases and J by 2 bases, leaving 13 bases between them. This CDR3 region has 15 residues. The germline gives CDR1 SGHTA, CDR2 FQGTGA. The CDR3 coding sequence is TGTGCCAGCAGCTTATTCCCCAACGGGGCCTACGAGCAGTACTTC. As protein: CASSLFPNGAYEQYF. The variable domain in full, with the rest retrieved from reference TRBV7-3 and TRBJ2-7, is GAGVSQTPSNKVTEKGKYVELRCDPISGHTALYWYRQSLGQGPEFLIYFQGTGAADDSGLPNDRFFAVRPEGSVSTLKIQRTERGDSAVYLCASSLFPNGAYEQYFGPGTRLTVT.

The chain recombines TRBV10-3 with TRBJ2-3; 8 nucleotides agree with TRBD2. Germline V gives CDR1 ENHRY, CDR2 SYGVKD. V lost 2 bases to trimming and J lost 6 bases; unmatched junction nucleotides: 1. This CDR3 is built from 13 residues. CDR3 amino acids: CAISESGSDTQYF. The CDR3 bases are TGTGCCATCAGTGAGAGCGGGAGCGATACGCAGTATTTT.

The J gene is TRBJ2-7, the V gene TRBV10-2; 9 nucleotides align to TRBD1. With V trimmed by 2 bases and J by 4 bases, 3 bases remained unmatched. CDR1 and CDR2 (germline): WSHSY, SAAADI. The CDR3 covers 14 residues. In DNA, the CDR3 is TGCGCCAGCAGTGAGCCGGGGACAGGGTACGAGCAGTACTTC. Its protein is CASSEPGTGYEQYF.

The chain is built from TRBV9 and TRBJ2-1; possibly TRBD2 for D (5 bases). Germline V gene lookup returns CDR1 SGDLS and CDR2 YYNGEE. V was pared by 7 bases and J by 3 bases, with 11 bases between. The CDR3 covers 13 residues. As DNA, the CDR3 is TGTGCCAGCGGCCCAGCGGTCTACAATGAGCAGTTCTTC. Encoded protein: CASGPAVYNEQFF.

The CDR3 region has the DNA TGTGCCAGCAGTTATAGCTCCCTCGGTACGCAGTATTTT. This gives the protein CASSYSSLGTQYF. The chain has TRBV28 and TRBJ2-3; no clear D gene. The CDR3 length is 13 residues. Germline values: CDR1 MDHEN, CDR2 SYDVKM. V lost 4 bases and J 8 bases, leaving 13 bases between the germline ends.